This entry lists 15 T cell receptor beta chains sequenced from one sample in a study of CD8+ T cells in alopecia areata. Once RNA had been extracted, it was reverse transcribed into cDNA to act as the sequencing template. TCRdb's copy holds only in-frame clones and misses some; the assay was immunoSEQ multiplex PCR. The repertoire holds about 220,000 clones, 50% to 70% seen once, with around 1.5% in the top ten. As to treatment: oral pan-JAK inhibitor, 5-10 mg twice daily. Sequences were derived from CD4+ T cells sorted from blood, sampled at week 4, from a patient treated with tofacitinib. The source of these receptors is a human donor with alopecia areata.

V usage is TRBV9 and J usage is TRBJ2-5; 8 bases map to TRBD1. The CDR3 contains 15 residues. Looked up from germline, CDR1 is SGDLS and CDR2 is YYNGEE. V lost 5 bases to trimming and J lost 4 bases; unmatched junction nucleotides: 10. CDR3: CASSIGQGLGETQYF. The CDR3 DNA sequence: TGTGCCAGCAGTATTGGACAGGGCCTTGGAGAGACCCAGTACTTC.

The V gene is TRBV29-1, the J gene TRBJ1-1; D ambiguous. The length of the CDR3 is 13 residues. Trimming took off 5 bases at V and 0 bases at J, with 10 bases between the two ends. CDR1 SQVTM and CDR2 ANQGSEA come from the germline V gene. DNA for the CDR3: TGCAGCGTTTCCGAGGCGATGAACACTGAAGCTTTCTTT. Residues: CSVSEAMNTEAFF.

This sequence joins TRBV7-2 and TRBJ2-1; 8 bases map to TRBD2. This CDR3 is built from 14 residues. J lost 2 bases, V lost 5 bases, and 2 bases had no gene match. Per the germline V gene, CDR1 is SGHTA and CDR2 is FQGNSA. The CDR3 coding sequence is TGTGCCAGCAGCGCGGGGGGCACCTACAATGAGCAGTTCTTC. This encodes CASSAGGTYNEQFF.

This rearrangement joins TRBV30 to TRBJ2-3; D possibly corresponds to TRBD1 (6 bases). V gave up 5 bases and J gave up 0 bases, with 12 bases separating them. The CDR3 has 14 residues. CDR1 GTSNPN and CDR2 SVGIG come from the germline V gene (reference sequence). The CDR3: CAWDSGQSTDTQYF. The CDR3 region has the DNA TGTGCCTGGGACTCCGGACAGAGCACAGATACGCAGTATTTT.

The chain's CDR3 is CAQTGDSYEQYF. The CDR3 DNA reads as TGTGCCCAGACAGGAGATAGCTACGAGCAGTACTTC. This sequence joins TRBV30 and TRBJ2-7, with D tentatively TRBD1 (6 bases). Trimming removed 8 bases from V and 3 bases from J, with 14 bases in between. The CDR3 is 12 residues long. Germline CDR1 is GTSNPN and CDR2 is SVGIG (reference sequence).

In the case of this clone: At the DNA level, this CDR3 is encoded by other sequences in the same sample as well. V and J are TRBV30 and TRBJ1-2, with 7 bases identical to TRBD1. CDR1 is GTSNPN and CDR2 is SVGIG in the germline V gene (reference sequence). The J segment lost 4 bases and the V segment lost 3 bases, leaving 2 bases of the junction unmatched. The CDR3 has 12 residues. CDR3 bases: TGTGCCTGGAGCCGGACAGGCTATGGCTACACCTTC. It codes for CAWSRTGYGYTF. Variable domain in full (rest from reference TRBV30 and TRBJ1-2): SQTIHQWPATLVQPVGSPLSLECTVEGTSNPNLYWYRQAAGRGLQLLFYSVGIGQISSEVPQNLSASRPQDRQFILSSKKLLLSDSGFYLCAWSRTGYGYTFGSGTRLTVV.

This clone appeared a few times. The chain couples TRBV2 to TRBJ2-3, with 12 bases matching TRBD2. Unmatched junction bases numbered 12, after V lost 11 bases and J lost 9 bases. CDR1 and CDR2 (germline): SNHLY, FYNNEI. This CDR3 is 14 amino acids long. CDR3 sequence: CAAASGGAVGTQYF. CDR3 bases: TGTGCCGCCGCTAGCGGGGGGGCCGTGGGGACGCAGTATTTT.

The genes are TRBV29-1 and TRBJ2-3, with 8 bases matching TRBD1. The CDR3 length is 13 residues. CDR1 and CDR2 from the germline V gene are SQVTM and ANQGSEA. The J segment lost 4 bases and the V segment lost 8 bases, leaving 8 bases of the junction unmatched. CDR3 region: CSSGTGVADTQYF. In DNA form, the CDR3 reads TGCAGCTCCGGGACAGGTGTCGCAGATACGCAGTATTTT.

The CDR3 reads CASTRTNSYEQYF. In nucleotides, the CDR3 is TGTGCCAGCACCCGGACCAACTCCTACGAGCAGTACTTC. This sequence joins TRBV7-2 and TRBJ2-7, with D unresolved. Trimming removed 7 bases from V and 0 bases from J, with 10 bases in between. CDR3 length equals 13 residues. Looked up from germline, CDR1 is SGHTA and CDR2 is FQGNSA.

The chain joins TRBV13 to TRBJ2-7; tentatively, D is TRBD2 (6 bases). V was clipped by 5 bases and J by 6 bases, with 14 bases between them. Germline V gives CDR1 PRHDT, CDR2 FYEKMQ (reference sequence). CDR3 size: 13 residues. This CDR3 reads CASSPSRGGEQYF. The CDR3 nucleotides read TGTGCCAGCAGCCCCTCTAGGGGAGGCGAGCAGTACTTC. Complete variable domain (other parts from reference TRBV13 and TRBJ2-7): AAGVIQSPRHLIKEKRETATLKCYPIPRHDTVYWYQQGPGQDPQFLISFYEKMQSDKGSIPDRFSAQQFSDYHSELNMSSLELGDSALYFCASSPSRGGEQYFGPGTRLTVT.

This clone is a singleton in its sample. CDR3 bases: TGCAGCGTTAGTCCGCTACACACAGATACGCAGTATTTT. Amino acid sequence: CSVSPLHTDTQYF. This rearrangement joins TRBV29-1 to TRBJ2-3; D is ambiguous. The germline CDR1 and CDR2 sequences are SQVTM and ANQGSEA. The V gene lost 5 bases and the J gene lost 2 bases, with 11 bases spanning the gap. This CDR3 comprises 13 residues.

In its sample, this clone was seen a few times. The rearrangement uses TRBV5-6 and TRBJ1-1; TRBD1 is a possible D gene (5 bases). The germline V gene has CDR1 SGHDT and CDR2 YYEEEE. There are 14 residues in the CDR3. V was cut by 2 bases and J by 0 bases, with 8 bases left in between. CDR3 in DNA: TGTGCCAGCAGCTTTGGACAACTGAACACTGAAGCTTTCTTT. As protein: CASSFGQLNTEAFF.

This chain uses TRBV30 with TRBJ1-1; 7 bases align to TRBD1. V trimming: 0 bases; J trimming: 0 bases; junction bases outside the gene matches: 10. This CDR3 spans 17 amino acids. CDR1 is GTSNPN and CDR2 is SVGIG in the germline V gene (reference sequence). The CDR3 protein is CAWSVLGGQTMNTEAFF. The CDR3, as DNA: TGTGCCTGGAGTGTACTAGGGGGACAGACGATGAACACTGAAGCTTTCTTT.

V is TRBV18 and J is TRBJ1-2; D remains ambiguous. The CDR3 is made up of 13 amino acids. Per germline, CDR1 KGHSH and CDR2 LQKENI. V was trimmed by 2 bases and J by 4 bases, leaving 8 bases between them. CDR3 DNA sequence: TGTGCCAGCTCACCAGATTCGTTCTATGGCTACACCTTC. Translating it yields CASSPDSFYGYTF.

The rearrangement uses TRBV5-6 and TRBJ2-6; D unclear. Germline V gene lookup returns CDR1 SGHDT and CDR2 YYEEEE. The CDR3 length is 15 residues. Trimming took 3 bases from V and 0 from J, leaving 7 bases between them. The CDR3 reads CASSSDTSGANVLTF. Here the CDR3 DNA reads TGTGCCAGCAGCTCCGACACCTCTGGGGCCAACGTCCTGACTTTC.